Here is one T cell receptor beta chain with its context. Positive CCR7 selection of CD45RO-negative cells yielded the naive CD8 cells, and terminally differentiated effector memory CD45RA+ cells were excluded. The record originates from a study of shared clonotypes between healthy human individuals. The method was immunoSEQ multiplex PCR; TCRdb's version includes in-frame clones alone and lacks a portion of them. The repertoire consists of roughly 1,800,000 clones, with around 96% occurring once and the leading ten covering 0.95% to 1.5%. CDR3 size: 13 residues. Germline V gene data show CDR1 as SQVTM and CDR2 as ANQGSEA. Trimming took off 5 bases at V and 8 bases at J, with 18 bases between the two ends.

The sequencing input was naive CD8+ T cells sorted from blood. This chain connects TRBV29-1 to TRBJ1-1; tentatively, D is TRBD1 (6 bases). The sequence came from a young man in good health. The CDR3 DNA follows: TGCAGCGTTCCAGACAGGAGACTGGGGGAAGCTTTCTTT. It specifies CSVPDRRLGEAFF. Filled out from reference TRBV29-1 and TRBJ1-1, the complete variable domain reads SAVISQKPSRDICQRGTSLTIQCQVDSQVTMMFWYRQQPGQSLTLIATANQGSEATYESGFVIDKFPISRPNLTFSTLTVSNMSPEDSSIYLCSVPDRRLGEAFFGQGTRLTVV.